One sample yielded the 12 T cell receptor beta chains listed below, sequenced in a study of T cells in Graves' hyperthyroidism and ophthalmopathy (dated by TCRdb to the late 2010s). The library was obtained by multiplex PCR. Sequencing used an Illumina HiSeq 2000. The TCR beta CDR3 regions were amplified from the RNA transcripts. The TCR CDR3 was subjected to a first round of RT-PCR using the HTBI primer set and the Qiagen OneStep RT-PCR kit. The public reads were run again by TCRdb, first through fastp at Q25 and then through MiXCR, and only productive beta chains were kept. Each record represents a unique CDR3 protein, reported with the most common genes and DNA among its rows. Counted in this sample were roughly 350,000 distinct CDR3 sequences; roughly 14% of them appeared once. The ten largest clones add up to around 23% of the sample. The specimen was blood. The receptor source for this set is a woman aged 25 to 39 with Graves' hyperthyroidism.

Ten or more counts support this clonotype. The rearrangement joins TRBV3-1 to TRBJ2-3; D tentatively fits TRBD1 or TRBD2 (5 bases each). Germline loops: CDR1 LGHDT, CDR2 YNNKEL (reference sequence). V lost 5 bases and J 0 bases, leaving 12 bases between the germline ends. The CDR3 length is 15 residues. The CDR3 DNA reads TGTGCCAGCAGCGGACCGGGACCAAGCACAGATACGCAGTATTTT. Its protein is CASSGPGPSTDTQYF.

There are a few counts of this clonotype. The CDR3: CSVGVYRANNEQFF. The CDR3 region has the DNA TGCAGCGTTGGTGTGTACCGAGCTAACAATGAGCAGTTCTTC. The chain links TRBV29-1 to TRBJ2-1; no clear D gene. Germline lookup yields CDR1 SQVTM and CDR2 ANQGSEA. This CDR3 has 14 amino acids. V was trimmed by 4 bases and J by 5 bases, leaving 15 bases between them.

The sample holds many counts of this clonotype. The rearrangement joins TRBV6-1 to TRBJ1-4; the D is unclear. Germline values: CDR1 MNHNS, CDR2 SASEGT. Trimming shortened V by 1 base and J by 11 bases, and 11 bases separated the two germline ends. This CDR3 is 13 amino acids long. The CDR3 bases are TGTGCCAGCAGTGAAGACGCCCTGGGCAAACTGTTTTTT. Protein sequence: CASSEDALGKLFF.

This clonotype was recorded many times. The genes are TRBV6-2 or TRBV6-3 and TRBJ2-5; tentative D call: TRBD1 (5 bases). The germline V gene has CDR1 MNHEY and CDR2 SVGEGT. Trimming shortened V by 2 bases and J by 2 bases, and 12 bases separated the two germline ends. The CDR3 length is 15 residues. The CDR3 reads CASSYQGRAQETQYF. The DNA of the CDR3 is TGTGCCAGCAGTTACCAGGGTCGGGCACAAGAGACCCAGTACTTC.

This clonotype was counted ten times or more. The chain is built from TRBV18 and TRBJ2-7, with D possibly matching TRBD1 (5 bases). The CDR3 runs to 11 residues. Trimming cost V 4 bases and J 9 bases, with 10 bases left between them. Germline CDR1 is KGHSH and CDR2 is LQKENI. For the CDR3, the DNA is TGTGCCAGCTCACAAGGGGATGGGCAGTACTTC. Its translation is CASSQGDGQYF.

The CDR3 DNA follows: TGTGCCAGCAGTTACTCGGCACTAGCGGACTATAGCACAGATACGCAGTATTTT. This encodes CASSYSALADYSTDTQYF. The chain combines TRBV6-5 with TRBJ2-3, with 8 nucleotides matching TRBD2. The CDR3 is 18 residues long. With V trimmed by 0 bases and J by 0 bases, 8 bases remained unmatched. CDR1 is MNHEY, CDR2 SVGAGI, per germline.

The V and J genes are TRBV24-1 and TRBJ2-6, with D possibly being TRBD1 (5 bases). CDR3 length equals 18 residues. CDR1 is KGHDR and CDR2 is SFDVKD in the germline V gene. Trimming removed 4 bases from V and 0 bases from J, with 15 bases in between. The CDR3 DNA follows: TGTGCCACCAGTGACCCGACAGCAGGACACTCTGGGGCCAACGTCCTGACTTTC. Its translation: CATSDPTAGHSGANVLTF.

The genes are TRBV10-3 and TRBJ1-5, with 9 bases identical to TRBD1. The CDR3 runs to 14 residues. Looked up from germline, CDR1 is ENHRY and CDR2 is SYGVKD. The J segment lost 7 bases and the V segment lost 6 bases, leaving 7 bases of the junction unmatched. CDR3 residues: CAISSGTGFQPQHF. The CDR3 coding sequence is TGTGCCATCAGCTCCGGGACAGGGTTCCAGCCCCAGCATTTT.

The rearrangement uses TRBV19 and TRBJ2-5, with 8 bases lining up with TRBD1. CDR3 length: 16 residues. The V and J ends lost 3 bases and 1 base, in that order; junction bases with no gene match: 7. Germline loops: CDR1 LNHDA, CDR2 SQIVND (reference sequence). CDR3 residues: CASSIGGRGLQETQYF. Written as DNA, the CDR3 is TGTGCCAGTAGTATCGGCGGCAGGGGGCTCCAAGAGACCCAGTACTTC. The full variable domain, its missing parts supplied by reference TRBV19 and TRBJ2-5, is DGGITQSPKYLFRKEGQNVTLSCEQNLNHDAMYWYRQDPGQGLRLIYYSQIVNDFQKGDIAEGYSVSREKKESFPLTVTSAQKNPTAFYLCASSIGGRGLQETQYFGPGTRLLVL.

The sample holds a few counts of this clonotype. The chain couples TRBV5-6 to TRBJ1-5, with 10 positions matching TRBD1. Germline loops: CDR1 SGHDT, CDR2 YYEEEE. Trimming removed 2 bases from V and 3 bases from J; junction bases left unmatched: 11. The CDR3 extends over 18 amino acids. As DNA, the CDR3 is TGTGCCAGCAGCTTTCGAAGATCCGGGACAGGGGACAATCAGCCCCAGCATTTT. Translating it yields CASSFRRSGTGDNQPQHF. The full variable domain, its missing parts supplied by reference TRBV5-6 and TRBJ1-5, is DAGVTQSPTHLIKTRGQQVTLRCSPKSGHDTVSWYQQALGQGPQFIFQYYEEEERQRGNFPDRFSGHQFPNYSSELNVNALLLGDSALYLCASSFRRSGTGDNQPQHFGDGTRLSIL.

The V gene is TRBV7-2, the J gene TRBJ2-1, with 8 bases lining up with TRBD2. V dropped 7 bases and J dropped 8; count of bases not matched to a gene: 7. Germline-derived CDR1 and CDR2 are SGHTA and FQGNSA. This CDR3 region has 13 residues. This CDR3 reads CASKRGGIYEQFF. The CDR3 DNA follows: TGTGCCAGCAAACGGGGGGGGATATATGAGCAGTTCTTC. The full variable domain, rest sourced from reference TRBV7-2 and TRBJ2-1, is GAGVSQSPSNKVTEKGKDVELRCDPISGHTALYWYRQSLGQGLEFLIYFQGNSAPDKSGLPSDRFSAERTGGSVSTLTIQRTQQEDSAVYLCASKRGGIYEQFFGPGTRLTVL.

This clonotype appeared many times. The chain is built from TRBV28 and TRBJ2-4; TRBD2 might be the D (5 bases). This CDR3 is built from 13 residues. Germline V CDR1 and CDR2: MDHEN, SYDVKM. Trimming took off 9 bases at V and 3 bases at J, with 12 bases between the two ends. The CDR3 DNA follows: TGTGCCAGTCGTACTAGGTTCAAAAACATTCAGTACTTC. It encodes CASRTRFKNIQYF. The full variable domain, completed using reference TRBV28 and TRBJ2-4, is DVKVTQSSRYLVKRTGEKVFLECVQDMDHENMFWYRQDPGLGLRLIYFSYDVKMKEKGDIPEGYSVSREKKERFSLILESASTNQTSMYLCASRTRFKNIQYFGAGTRLSVL.